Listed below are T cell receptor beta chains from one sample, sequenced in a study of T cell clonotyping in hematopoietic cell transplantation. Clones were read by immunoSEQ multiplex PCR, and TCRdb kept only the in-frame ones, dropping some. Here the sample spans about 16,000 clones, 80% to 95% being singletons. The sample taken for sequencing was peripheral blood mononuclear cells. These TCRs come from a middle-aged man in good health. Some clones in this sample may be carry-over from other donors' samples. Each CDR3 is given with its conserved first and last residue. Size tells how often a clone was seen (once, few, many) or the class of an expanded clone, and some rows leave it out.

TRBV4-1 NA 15 CASSQGTRAGYEQYF
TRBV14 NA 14 CASSQGQSGNTIYF
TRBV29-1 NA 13 CSVRLDLSYGYTF
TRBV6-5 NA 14 CASSPGQYTGELFF
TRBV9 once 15 CASSVVGQGNTEAFF
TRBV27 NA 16 CASSTRTSPRADTQYF
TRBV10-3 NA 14 CAISATGAKGEQYF
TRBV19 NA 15 CASSSGTRSPNEQFF
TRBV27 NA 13 CASRIQGATEAFF
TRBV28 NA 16 CASSSSGMVAYNEQFF
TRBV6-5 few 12 CASSSSVNEQFF
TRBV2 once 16 CASKMVQPWEAGELFF
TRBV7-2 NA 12 CASSLANYGYTF
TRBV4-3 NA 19 CASSQVTSGGSPSTDTQYF
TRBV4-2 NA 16 CASSQKLAGGPDTQYF
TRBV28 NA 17 CASSLYRSGRATDTQYF
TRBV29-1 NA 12 CSGTAGGVEQFF
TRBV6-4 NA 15 CASRAGGEGNSPLHF
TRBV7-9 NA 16 CASSRDSPGGANVLTF
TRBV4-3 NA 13 CASSQDPLIELFF
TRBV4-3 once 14 CASSQDGGPYGYTF
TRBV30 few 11 CAWSVMEEQYF
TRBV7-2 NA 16 CASSLAIGQLQETQYF
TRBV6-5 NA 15 CASSLASSSTDEQFF
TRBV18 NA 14 CASSPQGMNTEAFF
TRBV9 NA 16 CASSVDRNGDYNEQFF
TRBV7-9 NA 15 CASSSLDRSNYGYTF
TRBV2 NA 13 CASSELLRETQYF
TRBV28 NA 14 CASSWRHRGYEQYF
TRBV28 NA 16 CASIGGLAGVADTQYF
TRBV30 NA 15 CAWAGTGRMNTEAFF
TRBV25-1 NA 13 CASSDIQGREQYF
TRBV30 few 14 CAWSEGLASNEQFF
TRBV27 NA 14 CASPGQIYSYEQYF
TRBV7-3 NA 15 CASSLAGGPVDTQYF
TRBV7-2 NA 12 CASSLGGTEQFF
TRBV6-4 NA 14 CASSRTSENNEQFF
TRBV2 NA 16 CASTRPGTGVGETQYF
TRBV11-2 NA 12 CASSLSGQPQHF
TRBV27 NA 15 CASSLGTGVSYEQYF
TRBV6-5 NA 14 CASSSLDREETQYF
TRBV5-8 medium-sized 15 CASPLGSGGSYEQYF
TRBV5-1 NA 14 CASSWDRGPYEQYF
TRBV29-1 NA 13 CSVGVEGLYGYTF
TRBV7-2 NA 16 CASSLGVRGALTEAFF
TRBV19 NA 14 CASTNLVTSGELFF
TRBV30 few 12 CAWDPRQNEAFF
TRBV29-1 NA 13 CSVVGQGATKAFF